This entry lists 8 T cell receptor beta chains sequenced from one sample in a study of T cells in Graves' hyperthyroidism and ophthalmopathy. Amplification yielded TCR beta CDR3 regions, with RNA transcripts as the source. With the HTBI primer set, the TCR CDR3 went through a first round of RT-PCR. TCRdb called the multiplex PCR reads again in MiXCR, with one record for every CDR3 protein. The sample includes hundreds of thousands of distinct CDR3 sequences, 13% to 15% of them seen just once. Sequenced: blood. Receptor source: a woman between 18 and 30 years old with Graves' hyperthyroidism.

V usage is TRBV5-1 and J usage is TRBJ1-4; 7 bases line up with TRBD1. CDR1 is SGHRS, CDR2 YFSETQ, per germline. Trimming removed 4 bases from V and 4 bases from J; junction bases left unmatched: 13. This CDR3 spans 17 amino acids. The CDR3 here is CASSQSPTGVLNEKLFF. The DNA of the CDR3 is TGCGCCAGCAGCCAGAGTCCTACAGGGGTACTTAATGAAAAACTGTTTTTT. Full variable domain (rest looked up from reference TRBV5-1 and TRBJ1-4): KAGVTQTPRYLIKTRGQQVTLSCSPISGHRSVSWYQQTPGQGLQFLFEYFSETQRNKGNFPGRFSGRQFSNSRSEMNVSTLELGDSALYLCASSQSPTGVLNEKLFFGSGTQLSVL.

The V call is TRBV10-2, the J call TRBJ2-5; the match to TRBD2 covers 9 bases. Germline-derived CDR1 and CDR2 are WSHSY and SAAADI. V shed 6 bases and J 2 bases; nucleotides not matched to a gene: 10. The CDR3 runs 16 residues. CDR3 protein: CASRPPRGLAQETQYF. The CDR3 region has the DNA TGCGCCAGCAGGCCGCCGAGAGGACTAGCGCAAGAGACCCAGTACTTC.

In this sample, this clonotype turned up many times. J is TRBJ2-7 and V is TRBV28; D may be TRBD1 or TRBD2 (5 bases each). The CDR3 totals 15 residues. CDR1 is MDHEN and CDR2 is SYDVKM in the germline V gene. Trimming pared 6 bases from V and 0 bases from J, leaving 15 bases between. CDR3: CASSRRDLISYEQYF. The CDR3 region has the DNA TGTGCCAGCAGCCGTCGGGACCTTATCTCCTACGAGCAGTACTTC.

This clonotype occurred many times. The V gene is TRBV6-1, the J gene TRBJ2-7; D might be TRBD1 or TRBD2, each matching 5 bases. V dropped 5 bases and J dropped 2 bases, with 16 bases sitting between them. CDR1 and CDR2 (germline): MNHNS, SASEGT. CDR3 length: 15 residues. This CDR3 reads CASSLWDPEAYEQYF. The CDR3 DNA sequence: TGTGCCAGCAGTTTATGGGACCCGGAGGCCTACGAGCAGTACTTC.

This clonotype was observed a handful of times. The chain has TRBV7-9 and TRBJ2-7; D is uncertain. V lost 4 bases to trimming and J lost 4 bases, with 11 bases between them. The CDR3 covers 13 residues. Germline lookup yields CDR1 SEHNR and CDR2 FQNEAQ (reference sequence). The CDR3 bases are TGTGCCAGCAGCTCTTTAGCCGTGTACGAGCAGTACTTC. It encodes CASSSLAVYEQYF.

This clonotype occurred many times. The J gene is TRBJ2-1, the V gene TRBV11-3; D is perhaps TRBD2 (8 bases). V was cut by 1 base and J by 6 bases, with 13 bases left in between. The CDR3 totals 15 residues. Germline CDR1 is SGHNT and CDR2 is YENEEA. Here the CDR3 DNA reads TGTGCCAGCAGCTTAGCGGGAGGGGGCCCCAATGAGCAGTTCTTC. It is translated as CASSLAGGGPNEQFF.

Only a few counts were recorded for this clonotype. The V and J genes are TRBV5-1 and TRBJ1-5; possible D gene TRBD1, 5 bases. V was pared by 4 bases and J by 7 bases, with 15 bases between. CDR3 length equals 14 residues. Germline V gene lookup returns CDR1 SGHRS and CDR2 YFSETQ. DNA for the CDR3: TGCGCCAGCAGCCTAGGGGCGTCTGGACAGCCCCAGCATTTT. Translating it yields CASSLGASGQPQHF.

This clonotype was counted only a few times. This chain links TRBV12-3 or TRBV12-4 with TRBJ1-4, with a possible D match to TRBD1 (5 bases). This CDR3 region has 15 residues. V lost 5 bases and J 8 bases, leaving 18 bases between the germline ends. The CDR3 is CASSRQGLGGEKLFF. CDR3 nucleotides: TGTGCCAGCAGTCGCCAGGGTCTTGGAGGCGAAAAACTGTTTTTT.